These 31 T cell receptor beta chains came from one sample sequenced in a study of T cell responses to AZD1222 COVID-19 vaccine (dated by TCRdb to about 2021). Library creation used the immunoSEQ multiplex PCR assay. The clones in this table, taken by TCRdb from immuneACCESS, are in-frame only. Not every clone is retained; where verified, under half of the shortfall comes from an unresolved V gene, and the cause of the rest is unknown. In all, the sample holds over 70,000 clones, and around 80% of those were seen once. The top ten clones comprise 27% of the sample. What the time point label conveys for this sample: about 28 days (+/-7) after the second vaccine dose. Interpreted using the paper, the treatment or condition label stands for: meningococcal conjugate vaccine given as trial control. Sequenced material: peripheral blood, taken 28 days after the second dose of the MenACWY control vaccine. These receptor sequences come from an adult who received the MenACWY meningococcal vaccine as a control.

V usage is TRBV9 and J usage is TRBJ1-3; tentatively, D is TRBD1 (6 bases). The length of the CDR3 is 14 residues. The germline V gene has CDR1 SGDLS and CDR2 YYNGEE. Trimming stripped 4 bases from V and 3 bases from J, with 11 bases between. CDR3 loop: CASSQGIRGNTIYF. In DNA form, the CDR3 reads TGTGCCAGCAGCCAGGGGATTCGTGGAAACACCATATATTTT.

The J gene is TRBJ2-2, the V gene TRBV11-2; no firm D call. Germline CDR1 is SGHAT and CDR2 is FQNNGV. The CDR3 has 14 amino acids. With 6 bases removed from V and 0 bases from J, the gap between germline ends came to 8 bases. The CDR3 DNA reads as TGTGCCAGCAGGATGGCACCGAACACCGGGGAGCTGTTTTTT. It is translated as CASRMAPNTGELFF.

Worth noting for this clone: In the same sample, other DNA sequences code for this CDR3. The CDR3 region has the DNA TGTGCCAGCAGTCGACAGGGGGGGAACACTGAAGCTTTCTTT. This codes for CASSRQGGNTEAFF. The rearrangement links TRBV2 to TRBJ1-1; the match to TRBD1 covers 9 bases. Germline values: CDR1 SNHLY, CDR2 FYNNEI. This CDR3 contains 14 residues. V gave up 5 bases and J gave up 1 base; unmatched junction bases: 2.

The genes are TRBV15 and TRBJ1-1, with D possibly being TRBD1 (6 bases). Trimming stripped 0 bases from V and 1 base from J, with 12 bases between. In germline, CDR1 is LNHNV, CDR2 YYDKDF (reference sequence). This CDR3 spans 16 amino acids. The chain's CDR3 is CATSREYGQRNTEAFF. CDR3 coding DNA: TGTGCCACCAGCAGAGAGTATGGACAGCGGAACACTGAAGCTTTCTTT.

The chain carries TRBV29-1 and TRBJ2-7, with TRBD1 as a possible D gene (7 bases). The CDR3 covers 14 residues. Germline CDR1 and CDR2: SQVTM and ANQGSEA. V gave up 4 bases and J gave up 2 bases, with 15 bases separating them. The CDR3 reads CSVGKQGRTYEQYF. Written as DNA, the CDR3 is TGCAGCGTTGGCAAACAGGGGAGGACCTACGAGCAGTACTTC.

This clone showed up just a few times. CDR3 sequence reads: CASSEFSLAGNSPLHF. Here the CDR3 DNA reads TGTGCCAGCAGTGAATTTTCGCTCGCAGGAAATTCACCCCTCCACTTT. The chain employs TRBV6-1 and TRBJ1-6; no definite D call. Trimming left V 2 bases short and J 7 bases short, with 15 bases between. In germline, CDR1 is MNHNS, CDR2 SASEGT. The CDR3 spans 16 residues.

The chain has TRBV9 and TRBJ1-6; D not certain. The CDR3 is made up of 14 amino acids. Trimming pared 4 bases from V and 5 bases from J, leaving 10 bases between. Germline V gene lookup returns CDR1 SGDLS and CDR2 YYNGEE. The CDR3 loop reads CASSIRLDNSPLHF. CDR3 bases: TGTGCCAGCAGCATCCGACTCGATAATTCACCCCTCCACTTT.

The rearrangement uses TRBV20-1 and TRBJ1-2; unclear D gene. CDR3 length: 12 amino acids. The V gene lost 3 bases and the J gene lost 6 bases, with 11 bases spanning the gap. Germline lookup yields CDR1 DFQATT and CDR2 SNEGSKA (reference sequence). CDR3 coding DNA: TGCAGTGCTAGTCGTAGGGAGAATGGCTACACCTTC. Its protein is CSASRRENGYTF.

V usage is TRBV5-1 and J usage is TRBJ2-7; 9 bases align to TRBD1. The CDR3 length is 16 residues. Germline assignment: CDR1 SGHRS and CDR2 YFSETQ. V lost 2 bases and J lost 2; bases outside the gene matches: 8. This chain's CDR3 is CASSFGGQGPTYEQYF. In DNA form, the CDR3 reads TGCGCCAGCAGCTTCGGGGGACAGGGTCCCACCTACGAGCAGTACTTC.

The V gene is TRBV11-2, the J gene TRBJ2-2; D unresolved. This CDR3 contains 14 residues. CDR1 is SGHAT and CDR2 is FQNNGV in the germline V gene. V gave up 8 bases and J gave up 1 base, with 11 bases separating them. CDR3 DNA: TGTGCCAGCGAGAGAACGGTGAACACCGGGGAGCTGTTTTTT. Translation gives CASERTVNTGELFF.

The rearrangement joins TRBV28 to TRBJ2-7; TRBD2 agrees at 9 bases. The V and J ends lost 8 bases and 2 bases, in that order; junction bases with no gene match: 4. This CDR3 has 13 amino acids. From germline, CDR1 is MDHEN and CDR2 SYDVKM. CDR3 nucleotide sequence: TGTGCCAGCCAGCGGGGGGATACCTACGAGCAGTACTTC. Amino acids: CASQRGDTYEQYF.

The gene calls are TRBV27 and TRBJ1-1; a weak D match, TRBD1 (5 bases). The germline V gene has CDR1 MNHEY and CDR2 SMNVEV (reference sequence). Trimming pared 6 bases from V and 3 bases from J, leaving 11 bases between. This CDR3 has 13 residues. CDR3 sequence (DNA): TGTGCCAGCAGCCAACAGGTGGACACTGAAGCTTTCTTT. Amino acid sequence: CASSQQVDTEAFF.

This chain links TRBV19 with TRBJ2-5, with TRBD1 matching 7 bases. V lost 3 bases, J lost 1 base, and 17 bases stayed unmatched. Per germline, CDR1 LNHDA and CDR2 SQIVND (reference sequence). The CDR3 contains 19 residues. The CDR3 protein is CASSIGPTGRLAGQETQYF. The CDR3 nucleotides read TGTGCCAGTAGTATCGGTCCGACAGGGCGACTTGCGGGCCAAGAGACCCAGTACTTC.

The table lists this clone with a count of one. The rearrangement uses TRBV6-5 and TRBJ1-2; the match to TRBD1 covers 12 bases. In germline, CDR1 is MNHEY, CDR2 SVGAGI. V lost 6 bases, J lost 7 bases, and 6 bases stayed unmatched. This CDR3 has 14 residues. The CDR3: CASRNTGQGAGYTF. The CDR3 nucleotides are TGTGCCAGCAGAAATACGGGACAGGGGGCTGGCTACACCTTC.

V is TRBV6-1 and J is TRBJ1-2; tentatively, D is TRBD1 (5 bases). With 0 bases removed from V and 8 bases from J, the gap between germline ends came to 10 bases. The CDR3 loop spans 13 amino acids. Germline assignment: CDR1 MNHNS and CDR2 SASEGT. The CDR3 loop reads CASSEASAGGYTF. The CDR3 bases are TGTGCCAGCAGTGAAGCGTCCGCAGGGGGCTACACCTTC.

CDR3 DNA sequence: TGTGCCAGCAGCTCCCCGGCAGCAACTAATGAAAAACTGTTTTTT. Its protein is CASSSPAATNEKLFF. The chain employs TRBV7-9 and TRBJ1-4; D gene ambiguous. Germline V CDR1 and CDR2: SEHNR, FQNEAQ (reference sequence). The ends were cut back, 4 bases at V and 0 bases at J, with 9 bases in the middle. The CDR3 contains 15 residues. Using reference TRBV7-9 and TRBJ1-4 for the parts outside the CDR3, the full variable domain is DTGVSQNPRHKITKRGQNVTFRCDPISEHNRLYWYRQTLGQGPEFLTYFQNEAQLEKSRLLSDRFSAERPKGSFSTLEIQRTEQGDSAMYLCASSSPAATNEKLFFGSGTQLSVL.

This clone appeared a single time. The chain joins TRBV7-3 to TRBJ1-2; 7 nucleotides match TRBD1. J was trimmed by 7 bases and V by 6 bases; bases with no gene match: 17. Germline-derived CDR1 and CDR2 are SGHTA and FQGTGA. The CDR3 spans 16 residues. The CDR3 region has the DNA TGTGCCAGCAGTCCCCACGGGACAGCATCTTTGGCTGGCTACACCTTC. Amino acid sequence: CASSPHGTASLAGYTF.

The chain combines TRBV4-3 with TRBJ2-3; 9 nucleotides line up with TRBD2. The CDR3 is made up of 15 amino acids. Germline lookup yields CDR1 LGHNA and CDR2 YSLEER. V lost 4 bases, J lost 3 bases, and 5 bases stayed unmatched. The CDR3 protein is CASSPSGGKTDTQYF. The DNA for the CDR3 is TGCGCCAGCAGCCCGAGCGGGGGGAAAACAGATACGCAGTATTTT.

CDR3 protein: CASSQEFNEKLFF. DNA of the CDR3: TGTGCCAGCAGCCAAGAGTTTAATGAAAAACTGTTTTTT. This chain links TRBV12-3 or TRBV12-4 with TRBJ1-4, with D unresolved. Trimming removed 6 bases at V and 4 bases at J, with 9 bases between. CDR3 length: 13 residues.

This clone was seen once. The CDR3 DNA follows: TGTGCCTGCACGGCAGGGGTGCGTACTGAAGCTTTCTTT. Protein sequence: CACTAGVRTEAFF. The rearrangement links TRBV30 to TRBJ1-1; D perhaps matches TRBD1 (6 bases). Germline V gene lookup returns CDR1 GTSNPN and CDR2 SVGIG (reference sequence). V was shortened by 6 bases and J by 5 bases, with 16 bases between the two germline ends. This CDR3 contains 13 residues.

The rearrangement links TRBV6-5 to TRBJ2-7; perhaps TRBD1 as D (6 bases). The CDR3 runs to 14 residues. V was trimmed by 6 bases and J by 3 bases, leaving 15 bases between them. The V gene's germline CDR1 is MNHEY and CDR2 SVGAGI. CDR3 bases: TGTGCCAGCAGCCCGGGACACGGTAACTACGAGCAGTACTTC. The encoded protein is CASSPGHGNYEQYF.

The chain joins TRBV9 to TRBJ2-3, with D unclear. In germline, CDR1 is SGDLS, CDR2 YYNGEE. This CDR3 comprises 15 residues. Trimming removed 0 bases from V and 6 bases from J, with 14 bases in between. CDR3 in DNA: TGTGCCAGCAGCGTAGGCCCCCGTATTGATGATACGCAGTATTTT. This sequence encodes CASSVGPRIDDTQYF.

CDR3 DNA sequence: TGTGCCAGTAGTACGACAGGGGATCAGCCCCAGCATTTT. This sequence encodes CASSTTGDQPQHF. The chain links TRBV19 to TRBJ1-5, with 8 bases that match TRBD1. Germline V lookup: CDR1 LNHDA, CDR2 SQIVND (reference sequence). The length of the CDR3 is 13 residues. The V segment lost 4 bases and the J segment 5 bases; nucleotides outside the gene matches: 1.

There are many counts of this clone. CDR3 region: CASRVVADNSPLHF. As DNA, the CDR3 is TGTGCCAGCAGGGTGGTGGCGGATAATTCACCCCTCCACTTT. The gene calls are TRBV7-8 and TRBJ1-6; D is unresolved. The CDR3 runs to 14 residues. Trimming removed 6 bases at V and 5 bases at J, with 11 bases between. Per germline, CDR1 SGHVS and CDR2 FQNEAQ.

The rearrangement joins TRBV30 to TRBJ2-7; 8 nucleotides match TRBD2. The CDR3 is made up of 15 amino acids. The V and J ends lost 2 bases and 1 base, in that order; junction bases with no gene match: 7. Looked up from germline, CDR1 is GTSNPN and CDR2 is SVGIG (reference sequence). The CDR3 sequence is CAWSWNGRGSYEQYF. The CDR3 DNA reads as TGTGCCTGGAGTTGGAACGGGAGGGGGTCCTACGAGCAGTACTTC.

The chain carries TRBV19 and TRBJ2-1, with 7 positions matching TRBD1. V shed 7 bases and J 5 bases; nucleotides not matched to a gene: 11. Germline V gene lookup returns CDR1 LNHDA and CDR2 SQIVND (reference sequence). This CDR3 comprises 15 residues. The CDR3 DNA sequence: TGTGCCAGTATGTGGGGACAGTCATCCCACAATGAGCAGTTCTTC. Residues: CASMWGQSSHNEQFF.

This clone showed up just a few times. CDR3 nucleotides: TGTGCCAGCACAGAAGGGCAGGCCCCAGCTAACTATGGCTACACCTTC. Translated: CASTEGQAPANYGYTF. The chain is built from TRBV28 and TRBJ1-2; D not certain. CDR1 is MDHEN and CDR2 is SYDVKM in the germline V gene. V was clipped by 7 bases and J by 0 bases, with 18 bases between them. CDR3 length: 16 residues.

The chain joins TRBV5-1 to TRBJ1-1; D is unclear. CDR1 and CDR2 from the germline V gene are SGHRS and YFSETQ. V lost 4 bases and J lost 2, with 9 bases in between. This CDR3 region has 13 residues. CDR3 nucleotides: TGCGCCAGCAGCGTCCAGAGTAACACTGAAGCTTTCTTT. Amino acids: CASSVQSNTEAFF.

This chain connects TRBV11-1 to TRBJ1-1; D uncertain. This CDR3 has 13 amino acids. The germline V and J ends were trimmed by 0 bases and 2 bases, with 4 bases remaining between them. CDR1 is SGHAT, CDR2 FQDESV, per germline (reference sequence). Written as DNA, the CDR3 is TGTGCCAGCAGCTTAGCGGCTAACACTGAAGCTTTCTTT. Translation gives CASSLAANTEAFF.

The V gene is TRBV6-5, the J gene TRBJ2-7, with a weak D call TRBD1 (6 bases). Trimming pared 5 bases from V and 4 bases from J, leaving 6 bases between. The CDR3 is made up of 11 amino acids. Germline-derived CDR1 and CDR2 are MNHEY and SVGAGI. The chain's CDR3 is CASSTGYEQYF. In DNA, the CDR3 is TGTGCCAGCAGTACAGGGTACGAGCAGTACTTC.

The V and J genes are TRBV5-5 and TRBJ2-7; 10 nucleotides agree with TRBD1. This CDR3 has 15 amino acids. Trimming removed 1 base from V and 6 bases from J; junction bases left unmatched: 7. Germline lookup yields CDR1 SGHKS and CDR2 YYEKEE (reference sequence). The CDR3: CASSLRGQGRGEQYF. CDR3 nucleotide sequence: TGTGCCAGCAGCTTGAGGGGACAGGGGAGGGGCGAGCAGTACTTC.